This TCR beta chain stems from a study of blood T cell repertoires in COVID-19. Across the whole study: Acute and convalescent COVID-19 specimens originated in the United States, Italy and Spain.

Authors' methods: Amplification of reference gene primers was used by the study to estimate nucleated cell counts. Clones were read by immunoSEQ multiplex PCR, and TCRdb kept only the in-frame ones, dropping some. Clone size and V and J calls were adopted from that table, with D and trimming inferred from the DNA. The data show about 200,000 clones, over 75% seen once. V was shortened by 7 bases and J by 5 bases, with 15 bases between the two germline ends. Germline lookup yields CDR1 MNHEY and CDR2 SMNVEV (reference sequence). CDR3 length: 14 residues. The sequencing sample was made of peripheral blood. The rearrangement joins TRBV27 to TRBJ2-1; D uncertain. This receptor was identified in a man older than 75 with acute or convalescent COVID-19. The CDR3 protein is CASTPLGLNNEQFF. Written as DNA, the CDR3 is TGTGCCAGCACCCCCCTGGGCCTTAACAATGAGCAGTTCTTC.